The source of this TCR beta chain is a study of CD8+ T cells in alopecia areata. Study overall: Patients in the study were on tofacitinib for 6 to 18 months, then off it for 6 months. Study-level points and caveats: Scalp clonality and expanded CD8+ clones among the top 100 showed significant decreases with tofacitinib. For lesional scalp, especially alopecia totalis/universalis, clonality was higher than in normal scalp.

Stated treatment: oral pan-JAK inhibitor, 5-10 mg twice daily. Both peripheral blood and punch biopsies of lesional scalp skin were obtained from patients who had alopecia areata. Extracted RNA was reverse transcribed, and the resulting cDNA served as sequencing template. Generated by immunoSEQ multiplex PCR, the TCRdb table keeps only in-frame clones and is missing some. The data contain fewer than 250,000 clones, roughly 44% of them singletons. Worth noting for this clone: What it binds is not known.

There are 13 residues in the CDR3. With 0 bases removed from V and 4 bases from J, the gap between germline ends came to 9 bases. Germline V gene lookup returns CDR1 GTSNPN and CDR2 SVGIG (reference sequence). This chain uses TRBV30 with TRBJ1-1; TRBD1 is a possible D gene (6 bases). The sequence derives from a human donor with alopecia areata. The sequences come from CD4+ T cells sorted from blood, collected at approximately week 36, from a patient treated with tofacitinib. The CDR3, as DNA: TGTGCCTGGAGTGTTCGGACAGCCACTGAAGCTTTCTTT. It encodes CAWSVRTATEAFF.